This T cell receptor beta chain was observed in a study of long-term antiretroviral therapy in people with HIV. Trimming removed 2 bases from V and 8 bases from J; junction bases left unmatched: 13. Germline CDR1 is SGHAT and CDR2 is FQNNGV. The CDR3 is 17 amino acids. Sequencing relied on immunoSEQ assay v3.0, run at survey level. Profiling relied on immunoSEQ multiplex PCR, and the TCRdb table lists in-frame clones only, not all of them. The table shows 24,000 or so clones, with approximately 93% occurring only once. The chain is built from TRBV11-2 and TRBJ2-3; 10 positions match TRBD1. The material sequenced was unsorted PBMCs, taken 7.6 years after starting antiretroviral therapy. The receptor comes from a woman between 40 and 50 years old with HIV. In DNA, the CDR3 is TGTGCCAGCAGCTTATTACCGGGACAGGGGACCGGGGGTACGCAGTATTTT. The encoded protein is CASSLLPGQGTGGTQYF.